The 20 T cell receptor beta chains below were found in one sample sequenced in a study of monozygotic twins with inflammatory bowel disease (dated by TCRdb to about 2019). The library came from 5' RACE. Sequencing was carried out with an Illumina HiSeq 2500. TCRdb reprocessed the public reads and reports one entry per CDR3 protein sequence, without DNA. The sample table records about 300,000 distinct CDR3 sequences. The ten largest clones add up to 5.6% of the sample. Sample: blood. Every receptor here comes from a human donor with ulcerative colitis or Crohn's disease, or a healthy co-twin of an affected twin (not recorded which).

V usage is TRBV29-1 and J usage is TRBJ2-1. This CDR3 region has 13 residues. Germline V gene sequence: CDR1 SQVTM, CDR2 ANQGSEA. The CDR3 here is CSVVQTRVNEQFF.

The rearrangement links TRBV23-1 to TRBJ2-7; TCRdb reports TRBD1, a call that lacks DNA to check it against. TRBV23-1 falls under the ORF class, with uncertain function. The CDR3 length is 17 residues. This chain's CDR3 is CASIRPPPRQGDNEQYF.

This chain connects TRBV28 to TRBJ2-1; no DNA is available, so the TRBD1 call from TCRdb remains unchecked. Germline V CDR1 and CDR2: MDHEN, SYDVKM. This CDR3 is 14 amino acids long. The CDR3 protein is CASSPPGGMNEQFF.

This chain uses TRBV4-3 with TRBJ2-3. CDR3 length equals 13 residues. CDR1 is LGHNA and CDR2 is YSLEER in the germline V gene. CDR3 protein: CASSHDKSDTQYF.

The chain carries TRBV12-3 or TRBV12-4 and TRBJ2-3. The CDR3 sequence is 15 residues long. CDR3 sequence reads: CASSQTRQSTDTQYF.

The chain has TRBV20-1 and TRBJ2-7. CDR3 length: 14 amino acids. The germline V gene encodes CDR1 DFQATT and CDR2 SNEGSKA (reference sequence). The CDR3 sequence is CSARVPSQPTEQYF.

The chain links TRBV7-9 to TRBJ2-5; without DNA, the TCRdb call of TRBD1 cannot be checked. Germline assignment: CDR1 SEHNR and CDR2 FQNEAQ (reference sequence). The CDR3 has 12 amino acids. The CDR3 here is CASIPPGGAQYF.

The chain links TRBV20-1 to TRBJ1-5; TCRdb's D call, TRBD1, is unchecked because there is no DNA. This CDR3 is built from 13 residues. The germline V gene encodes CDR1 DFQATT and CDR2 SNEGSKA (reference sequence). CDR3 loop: CSARGRGQQPQHF.

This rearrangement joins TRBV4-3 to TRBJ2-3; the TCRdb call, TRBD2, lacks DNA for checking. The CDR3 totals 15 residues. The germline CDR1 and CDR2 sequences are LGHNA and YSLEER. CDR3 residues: CASSQRGSGTDTQYF.

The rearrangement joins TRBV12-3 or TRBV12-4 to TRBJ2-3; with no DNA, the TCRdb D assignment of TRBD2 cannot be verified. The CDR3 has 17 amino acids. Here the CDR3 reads CASSSAGGLFSTDTQYF.

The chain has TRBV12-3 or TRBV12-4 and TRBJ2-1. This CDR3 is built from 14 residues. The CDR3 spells CASSSRSSYNEQFF.

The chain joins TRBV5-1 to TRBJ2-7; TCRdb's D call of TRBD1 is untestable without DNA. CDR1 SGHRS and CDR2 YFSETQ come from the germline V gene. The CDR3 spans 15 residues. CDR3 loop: CASSLQTGGRDEQYF.

The CDR3 loop is CASSPQSRTGGGMNTEAFF. The gene calls are TRBV18 and TRBJ1-1; TCRdb indicates TRBD1, and absent DNA this call remains unverified. The CDR3 loop spans 19 amino acids. Germline CDR1 is KGHSH and CDR2 is LQKENI.

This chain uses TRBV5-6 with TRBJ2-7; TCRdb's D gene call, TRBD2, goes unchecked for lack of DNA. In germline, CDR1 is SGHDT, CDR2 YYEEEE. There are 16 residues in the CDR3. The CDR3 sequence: CASSLAGGVDQYEQYF.

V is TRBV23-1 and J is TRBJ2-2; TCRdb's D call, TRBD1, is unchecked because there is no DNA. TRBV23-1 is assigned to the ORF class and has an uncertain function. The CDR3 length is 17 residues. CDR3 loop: CASSQSGQGSNTGELFF.

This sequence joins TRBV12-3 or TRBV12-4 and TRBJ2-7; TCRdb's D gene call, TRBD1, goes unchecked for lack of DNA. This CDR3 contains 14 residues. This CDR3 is CASSSGIPGYEQYF.

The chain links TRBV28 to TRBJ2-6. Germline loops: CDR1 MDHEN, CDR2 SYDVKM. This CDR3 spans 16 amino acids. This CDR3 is CASSLTRGSGANVLTF.

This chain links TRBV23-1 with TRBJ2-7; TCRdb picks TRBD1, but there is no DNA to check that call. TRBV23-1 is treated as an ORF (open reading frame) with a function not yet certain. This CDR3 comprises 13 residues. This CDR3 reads CASSRRDSYEQYF.

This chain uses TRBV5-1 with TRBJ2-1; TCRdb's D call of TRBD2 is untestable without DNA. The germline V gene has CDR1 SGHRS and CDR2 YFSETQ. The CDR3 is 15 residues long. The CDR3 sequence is CASRPGAGYSDEQFF.

The CDR3: CASSYGGYTGELFF. The rearrangement links TRBV6-2 or TRBV6-3 to TRBJ2-2; TCRdb picks TRBD2, but there is no DNA to check that call. Germline V CDR1 and CDR2: MNHEY, SVGEGT. CDR3 length equals 14 residues.